This T cell receptor (beta chain) was captured in a study of blood T cell repertoires in COVID-19. The CDR3 is made up of 14 amino acids. CDR1 is SGHRS and CDR2 is YFSETQ in the germline V gene. Deletions cut 0 bases from V and 0 bases from J, with 6 bases between. Data came from immunoSEQ multiplex PCR; TCRdb stores just in-frame clones and leaves some out. The table has some 71,000 clones, 84% seen once; the top ten hold 13%. This receptor was obtained from a man aged 45-65 years with COVID-19, enrolled during active disease. Sequencing used peripheral blood. The chain is built from TRBV5-1 and TRBJ1-1; D is possibly TRBD1 (6 bases). The CDR3 reads CASSLGTVNTEAFF. CDR3 sequence (DNA): TGCGCCAGCAGCTTGGGGACAGTGAACACTGAAGCTTTCTTT. Drawing the rest from reference TRBV5-1 and TRBJ1-1, the complete variable domain is KAGVTQTPRYLIKTRGQQVTLSCSPISGHRSVSWYQQTPGQGLQFLFEYFSETQRNKGNFPGRFSGRQFSNSRSEMNVSTLELGDSALYLCASSLGTVNTEAFFGQGTRLTVV.